The rows below give T cell receptor beta chains drawn from one sample of a study of blood T cell repertoires in COVID-19. Sequencing was performed with immunoSEQ multiplex PCR; in TCRdb, only in-frame clones are kept and a portion is missing. The sample carries 100,000 or so clones, roughly 90% recorded once. The sequenced sample was peripheral blood. The receptors were gathered from a man between 65 and 80 years old with acute or convalescent COVID-19. Each CDR3 is given with its conserved first and last residue. The order of the fields is CDR3 length, V gene, D gene, J gene, CDR3 protein. A D gene is named only where the DNA matches it firmly.

14	TRBV6-5	.	TRBJ2-7	CASRRGTAEYEQYF
16	TRBV12-5	TRBD1	TRBJ2-7	CASGLPPGQVDYEQYF
14	TRBV7-2	TRBD1	TRBJ1-2	CASSISGGTPLYTF
18	TRBV5-6	.	TRBJ2-1	CASSLEEEPLGIWGEQFF
14	TRBV7-2	.	TRBJ1-1	CASSLQSGNTEAFF
15	TRBV3-1/TRBV3-2	TRBD2	TRBJ2-1	CASSQSGGPYNEQFF
23	TRBV6-7	TRBD1	TRBJ1-5	CASSYSKDFRDRGLLQPFQPQHF
14	TRBV10-2	.	TRBJ1-2	CASSLAGTSRGYTF
12	TRBV11-3	.	TRBJ1-1	CASSHMNTEAFF
14	TRBV11-2	.	TRBJ1-2	CASSQLPTVNGYTF
14	TRBV4-2	.	TRBJ2-5	CASSQDGDEETQYF
16	TRBV7-9	.	TRBJ1-2	CASSFMGQASPYGYTF
11	TRBV5-3	.	TRBJ1-2	CARSYIRGYTF
14	TRBV18	.	TRBJ2-7	CASSPGQGFDEQYF
15	TRBV18	TRBD1	TRBJ2-5	CASSLFTGAEETQYF
14	TRBV5-1	.	TRBJ2-5	CASSLGSGQETQYF
15	TRBV9	.	TRBJ2-7	CASSVAYEGTYEQYF
13	TRBV6-2/TRBV6-3	.	TRBJ2-5	CASSYSGRQTQYF
15	TRBV19	TRBD1	TRBJ1-5	CASTRQPGGYQPQHF
13	TRBV12-3/TRBV12-4	.	TRBJ2-2	CALRGGVNGELFF
14	TRBV19	.	TRBJ1-2	CASTVMGQFYGYTF
15	TRBV27	TRBD1	TRBJ1-4	CASSLSPGDRAELFF
13	TRBV7-9	.	TRBJ1-6	CASSLDANSPLHF
14	TRBV19	.	TRBJ1-1	CASSIAPGGTEAFF
14	TRBV10-3	.	TRBJ1-5	CAISGRGDNQPQHF
15	TRBV5-6	.	TRBJ1-1	CASSLEYSGRTEAFF
18	TRBV27	TRBD2	TRBJ2-5	CASRRTSGRGGIQETQYF
17	TRBV4-3	TRBD2	TRBJ2-2	CASSQDGLAGGTGELFF
14	TRBV2	.	TRBJ2-1	CASKTYSSYNEQFF
14	TRBV13	.	TRBJ2-3	CASSPERVTDTQYF
14	TRBV30	.	TRBJ2-5	CAWNPTRPQETQYF
15	TRBV7-2	.	TRBJ2-3	CASSRQRASTDTQYF
12	TRBV2	TRBD2	TRBJ2-4	CASRALGAGESF
14	TRBV27	.	TRBJ2-3	CASSLSVQGDTQYF
14	TRBV7-2	.	TRBJ1-1	CASSPQGSNTEAFF
13	TRBV19	.	TRBJ1-6	CASNGSPNSPLHF
14	TRBV9	.	TRBJ1-6	CASSVEAGNSPLHF